Listed here is a single T cell receptor (beta chain). In the authors' methods: It was from reference gene primer amplification that nucleated cell counts were estimated. Generated by immunoSEQ multiplex PCR, the TCRdb table keeps only in-frame clones and is missing some. V, J and clone size were drawn from that table, and D and trimming were deduced from the DNA. This repertoire shows 60,000 or so clones, 70% to 90% found once; its top ten account for about 17%. The data were obtained in a study of blood T cell repertoires in COVID-19. Trimming stripped 6 bases from V and 2 bases from J, with 12 bases between. CDR3 size: 14 residues. CDR1 and CDR2 from the germline V gene are LGHDT and YNNKEL (reference sequence).

Sequencing input: peripheral blood. The rearrangement joins TRBV3-1 (or the pseudogene TRBV3-2) to TRBJ2-3, with a possible D match to TRBD2 (6 bases). The TCR comes from a human donor in a cohort sampled during active COVID-19. The CDR3 spells CASSPGLHTDTQYF. CDR3 nucleotides: TGTGCCAGCAGTCCGGGACTTCACACAGATACGCAGTATTTT.